The clone carrying this T cell receptor (beta chain) was seen a few times. What it recognizes is unknown. Using its own MiXCR run on the multiplex PCR reads, TCRdb lists one record per CDR3 protein. The data hold about 22,000 distinct CDR3 sequences, with roughly 60% observed a single time. Germline V gene sequence: CDR1 MNHNS, CDR2 SASEGT. Trimming cost V 4 bases and J 1 base, with 8 bases left between them. This CDR3 region has 14 residues. The data were obtained in a study of breast tumors, draining lymph nodes, adjacent tissues. General study points: Tumors had less TCR diversity than lymph nodes, more than nontumor tissue. Most tumor T cells seemingly derive from lymph node, then expand in tumor. Data only fit, rather than demonstrated, lymph node origin of most tumor T cells.

The source material was breast tumor tissue. The TCR was taken from a female donor with breast cancer. Some clones in this sample may be carry-over from other donors' samples. The chain couples TRBV6-1 to TRBJ1-3; perhaps TRBD1 as D (5 bases). The CDR3 DNA reads TGTGCCAGCAGTGCCCAGGGTTCTGGAAACACCATATATTTT. Translated: CASSAQGSGNTIYF.